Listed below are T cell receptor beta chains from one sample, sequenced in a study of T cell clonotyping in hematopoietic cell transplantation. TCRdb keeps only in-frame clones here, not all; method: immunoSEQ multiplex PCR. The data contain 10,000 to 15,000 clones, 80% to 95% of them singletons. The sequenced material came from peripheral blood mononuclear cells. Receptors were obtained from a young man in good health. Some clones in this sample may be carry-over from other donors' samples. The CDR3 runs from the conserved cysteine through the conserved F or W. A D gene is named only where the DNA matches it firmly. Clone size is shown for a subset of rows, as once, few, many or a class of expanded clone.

cdr3_nt: TGCAGCGTTACCCCCTCGACAGGGTTCTACGAGCAGTACTTC
cdr3_aa: CSVTPSTGFYEQYF
clone_size: once
j_call: TRBJ2-7
d_call: TRBD1
v_call: TRBV29-1

cdr3_nt: TGCGCCAGCAGCTTGGTCGCGGGACTGAACACTGAAGCTTTCTTT
cdr3_aa: CASSLVAGLNTEAFF
clone_size: once
j_call: TRBJ1-1
d_call: -
v_call: TRBV5-1

cdr3_nt: TGTGCCAGCAGTTACTCGGAGACTCGCGAACTCGACTACGAGCAGTACTTC
cdr3_aa: CASSYSETRELDYEQYF
clone_size: few
j_call: TRBJ2-7
d_call: -
v_call: TRBV6-7

cdr3_nt: TGTGCCAGCAGCTTAGAGACAGGGGGGAACTACGAGCAGTACTTC
cdr3_aa: CASSLETGGNYEQYF
clone_size: once
j_call: TRBJ2-7
d_call: TRBD1
v_call: TRBV7-2

cdr3_nt: TGTGCCAGCAGCTCCCTCCGACTAGGGGACAGGGCCCCCTACGAGCAGTACTTC
cdr3_aa: CASSSLRLGDRAPYEQYF
clone_size: -
j_call: TRBJ2-7
d_call: TRBD1
v_call: TRBV7-9

cdr3_nt: TGTGCCAGCAGTGGCCGGGACTCCAACTCCTACGAGCAGTACTTC
cdr3_aa: CASSGRDSNSYEQYF
clone_size: -
j_call: TRBJ2-7
d_call: -
v_call: TRBV5-8

cdr3_nt: TGTGCCTGGAGTGTAGGAGGGTTGAACCCCTACGAGCAGTACTTC
cdr3_aa: CAWSVGGLNPYEQYF
clone_size: -
j_call: TRBJ2-7
d_call: -
v_call: TRBV30

cdr3_nt: TGCGCCAGCAGCCTAGACAGGAATCAGCCCCAGCATTTT
cdr3_aa: CASSLDRNQPQHF
clone_size: -
j_call: TRBJ1-5
d_call: -
v_call: TRBV5-1

cdr3_nt: TGTGCCAGCAGTCTCGGACAGGGGGTTGAAAAACTGTTTTTT
cdr3_aa: CASSLGQGVEKLFF
clone_size: -
j_call: TRBJ1-4
d_call: TRBD1
v_call: TRBV25-1

cdr3_nt: TGTGCCAGCAGCCAAGATCCCAGGAACACTGAAGCTTTCTTT
cdr3_aa: CASSQDPRNTEAFF
clone_size: -
j_call: TRBJ1-1
d_call: -
v_call: TRBV14

cdr3_nt: TGTGCCAGTGCTGGGGGGACGAGGAGTACGCAGTATTTT
cdr3_aa: CASAGGTRSTQYF
clone_size: -
j_call: TRBJ2-3
d_call: -
v_call: TRBV7-6

cdr3_nt: TGTGCCAGTAGTACAGGACTAGCGGGGGGCACAGATACGCAGTATTTT
cdr3_aa: CASSTGLAGGTDTQYF
clone_size: -
j_call: TRBJ2-3
d_call: TRBD2
v_call: TRBV19

cdr3_nt: TGCAGCGTTTATAGACAGCCTAATGAAAAACTGTTTTTT
cdr3_aa: CSVYRQPNEKLFF
clone_size: -
j_call: TRBJ1-4
d_call: -
v_call: TRBV29-1

cdr3_nt: TGTGCCAGCAGTTCGACAGGGGGGAACACTGAAGCTTTCTTT
cdr3_aa: CASSSTGGNTEAFF
clone_size: -
j_call: TRBJ1-1
d_call: TRBD1
v_call: TRBV6-1

cdr3_nt: TGTGCCAGCAGTGCTCTCACCACAGGGGTGAAAAACGAGCAGTACTTC
cdr3_aa: CASSALTTGVKNEQYF
clone_size: few
j_call: TRBJ2-7
d_call: TRBD1
v_call: TRBV2

cdr3_nt: TGTGCCAGCTCACCATTTACAGGACAGTTTAATGAAAAACTGTTTTTT
cdr3_aa: CASSPFTGQFNEKLFF
clone_size: -
j_call: TRBJ1-4
d_call: -
v_call: TRBV18

cdr3_nt: TGTGCCAGCAGCTTAGGTCCCCAGGGAGCTGAAGCTTTCTTT
cdr3_aa: CASSLGPQGAEAFF
clone_size: -
j_call: TRBJ1-1
d_call: -
v_call: TRBV7-2

cdr3_nt: TGTGCCAGCAGCTTTTGGTCGGGTGACTATGGCTACACCTTC
cdr3_aa: CASSFWSGDYGYTF
clone_size: few
j_call: TRBJ1-2
d_call: -
v_call: TRBV5-5

cdr3_nt: TGTGCCAGCAGTGAGGTTGGGGGTTTTGGGACCTACGAGCAGTACTTC
cdr3_aa: CASSEVGGFGTYEQYF
clone_size: -
j_call: TRBJ2-7
d_call: -
v_call: TRBV6-1

cdr3_nt: TGTGCCACCGCTCGCGCGGGGGACACTGAAGCTTTCTTT
cdr3_aa: CATARAGDTEAFF
clone_size: -
j_call: TRBJ1-1
d_call: -
v_call: TRBV25-1

cdr3_nt: TGTGCCAGCAGTTACTCACAGGGGCCGGGAGACTACACCTTC
cdr3_aa: CASSYSQGPGDYTF
clone_size: -
j_call: TRBJ1-2
d_call: TRBD1
v_call: TRBV6-5

cdr3_nt: TGTGCCATCAGTGAGTCCCCTAGCGGGGACTCCTACGAGCAGTACTTC
cdr3_aa: CAISESPSGDSYEQYF
clone_size: -
j_call: TRBJ2-7
d_call: TRBD2
v_call: TRBV10-3

cdr3_nt: TGTGCCATCAGTGCTTTTGGCGGGGAAGGAGATACGCAGTATTTT
cdr3_aa: CAISAFGGEGDTQYF
clone_size: -
j_call: TRBJ2-3
d_call: -
v_call: TRBV10-3

cdr3_nt: TGTGCCAGCAGCTTCGGGACTAACTATGGCTACACCTTC
cdr3_aa: CASSFGTNYGYTF
clone_size: -
j_call: TRBJ1-2
d_call: -
v_call: TRBV6-5

cdr3_nt: TGTGCCAGCAGTTACTCGATGGGGCAAGAGACCCAGTACTTC
cdr3_aa: CASSYSMGQETQYF
clone_size: -
j_call: TRBJ2-5
d_call: -
v_call: TRBV6-5

cdr3_nt: TGTGCCAGCAGTGAATTGAGGGAGCTCTATGGCTACACCTTC
cdr3_aa: CASSELRELYGYTF
clone_size: -
j_call: TRBJ1-2
d_call: -
v_call: TRBV2

cdr3_nt: TGCAGCGTTGAGGCCCAGGGTAACTATGGCTACACCTTC
cdr3_aa: CSVEAQGNYGYTF
clone_size: -
j_call: TRBJ1-2
d_call: -
v_call: TRBV29-1

cdr3_nt: TGTGCCATCAGTGGTCCCGAACAGGGGGGCACTGAAGCTTTCTTT
cdr3_aa: CAISGPEQGGTEAFF
clone_size: -
j_call: TRBJ1-1
d_call: TRBD1
v_call: TRBV10-3

cdr3_nt: TGTGCCAGCAGCCGGTGGGTTTTAGGCGAGAACACCGGGGAGCTGTTTTTT
cdr3_aa: CASSRWVLGENTGELFF
clone_size: -
j_call: TRBJ2-2
d_call: -
v_call: TRBV5-6

cdr3_nt: TGCGCCAGCAGCCAAGATGGACAGAAAAATCAGCCCCAGCATTTT
cdr3_aa: CASSQDGQKNQPQHF
clone_size: once
j_call: TRBJ1-5
d_call: -
v_call: TRBV4-1

cdr3_nt: TGTGCCAGTAGTATACTCGCCGGCTCTGGGGCCAACGTCCTGACTTTC
cdr3_aa: CASSILAGSGANVLTF
clone_size: -
j_call: TRBJ2-6
d_call: -
v_call: TRBV19

cdr3_nt: TGTGCCAGCAGGGGGGCGGTAACAGGGTCCACTGAAGCTTTCTTT
cdr3_aa: CASRGAVTGSTEAFF
clone_size: -
j_call: TRBJ1-1
d_call: -
v_call: TRBV25-1

cdr3_nt: TGTGCCAGCAGTTCCCGCCCGACAGGGGCCTACGAGCAGTACTTC
cdr3_aa: CASSSRPTGAYEQYF
clone_size: -
j_call: TRBJ2-7
d_call: TRBD1
v_call: TRBV6-5

cdr3_nt: TGCAGCGTTCCCGGGACAGATAATGAAAAACTGTTTTTT
cdr3_aa: CSVPGTDNEKLFF
clone_size: once
j_call: TRBJ1-4
d_call: TRBD1
v_call: TRBV29-1

cdr3_nt: TGTGCCAGCAGCTTGGACGGCCGCTCCTACAATGAGCAGTTCTTC
cdr3_aa: CASSLDGRSYNEQFF
clone_size: once
j_call: TRBJ2-1
d_call: -
v_call: TRBV5-8

cdr3_nt: TGCAGCGTTGAAGACGGAGGGGGTAGGGGAGCCAAAAACATTCAGTACTTC
cdr3_aa: CSVEDGGGRGAKNIQYF
clone_size: -
j_call: TRBJ2-4
d_call: -
v_call: TRBV29-1

cdr3_nt: TGTGCCAGCAGCGACCCTGGGTTGCCAGAGACCCAGTACTTC
cdr3_aa: CASSDPGLPETQYF
clone_size: once
j_call: TRBJ2-5
d_call: -
v_call: TRBV7-8

cdr3_nt: TGTGCCAGCAGCTTGAGTCCGGACAGGGGGAGGGAGCAGTACTTC
cdr3_aa: CASSLSPDRGREQYF
clone_size: -
j_call: TRBJ2-7
d_call: TRBD1
v_call: TRBV5-6

cdr3_nt: TGTGCCTGGAGTGTGCTCAAAGAGACCCAGTACTTC
cdr3_aa: CAWSVLKETQYF
clone_size: -
j_call: TRBJ2-5
d_call: -
v_call: TRBV30

cdr3_nt: TGTGCCAGCAGCTTAGCCACAGGCGGTTTTGAAGCTTTCTTT
cdr3_aa: CASSLATGGFEAFF
clone_size: -
j_call: TRBJ1-1
d_call: -
v_call: TRBV7-9

cdr3_nt: TGTGCCTGGACCCCCTCGGGGACCTCGAAAGGCTACACCTTC
cdr3_aa: CAWTPSGTSKGYTF
clone_size: -
j_call: TRBJ1-2
d_call: -
v_call: TRBV30

cdr3_nt: TGTGCCAGCAGTGGCCAGACCCTAGAAGAGACCCAGTACTTC
cdr3_aa: CASSGQTLEETQYF
clone_size: -
j_call: TRBJ2-5
d_call: -
v_call: TRBV2

cdr3_nt: TGTGCCAGCAGCAACCCCCCCGAAGGGACAGGCGAATACGAGCAGTACTTC
cdr3_aa: CASSNPPEGTGEYEQYF
clone_size: -
j_call: TRBJ2-7
d_call: -
v_call: TRBV21-1

cdr3_nt: TGTGCCAGCAGTGAGCAGCAGGGACGCTCCTATGGCTACACCTTC
cdr3_aa: CASSEQQGRSYGYTF
clone_size: -
j_call: TRBJ1-2
d_call: -
v_call: TRBV2

cdr3_nt: TGTGCCAGCAATAAGGGGAATAGCAATCAGCCCCAGCATTTT
cdr3_aa: CASNKGNSNQPQHF
clone_size: -
j_call: TRBJ1-5
d_call: -
v_call: TRBV6-6

cdr3_nt: TGTGCCTGGAGTCTCCGCGGGGGGGCGAGGGGCACAGATACGCAGTATTTT
cdr3_aa: CAWSLRGGARGTDTQYF
clone_size: -
j_call: TRBJ2-3
d_call: TRBD2
v_call: TRBV30

cdr3_nt: TGTGCCAGCAGTTCGACCCGATCCGCTGAAGCTTTCTTT
cdr3_aa: CASSSTRSAEAFF
clone_size: -
j_call: TRBJ1-1
d_call: -
v_call: TRBV6-5

cdr3_nt: TGCGCCAGCAGCCGCACTCAAACAGGGGCCAATGAAAAACTGTTTTTT
cdr3_aa: CASSRTQTGANEKLFF
clone_size: -
j_call: TRBJ1-4
d_call: TRBD1
v_call: TRBV4-1